This T cell receptor beta chain originates from a study of blood T cell repertoires in COVID-19. Produced via immunoSEQ multiplex PCR; TCRdb's table is partial and in-frame only. This sample has around 330,000 clones, with about 88% found just once. CDR3 length equals 12 residues. Between the trimmed V and J ends, which lost 4 bases and 6 bases, there was a span of 7 bases. Germline values: CDR1 KGHSH, CDR2 LQKENI. Sequencing was done on a sample of PBMCs or T cells enriched from blood (not recorded which). The rearrangement uses TRBV18 and TRBJ2-1; D not resolved. The sequence was collected from a man aged 55 to 69 who had recovered from COVID-19. CDR3 residues: CASSRSSNEQFF. The CDR3 region has the DNA TGTGCCAGCTCACGTAGTTCCAATGAGCAGTTCTTC.